Shown below are 5 T cell receptor beta chains from a single sample sequenced in a study of prognosis after radiotherapy for stage I lung cancer. Amplicons of TCR beta CDR3 were generated from genomic DNA by two-round multiplex PCR. Primers (each specific to one TRBV or TRBJ gene) were used in first-round PCR. MiXCR was run by TCRdb on the multiplex PCR reads, yielding one entry per CDR3 protein. The sample consists of tens of thousands of distinct CDR3 sequences, around half of them appearing once. The source material was PBMCs, sampled before or after stereotactic body radiation therapy (not recorded which). The receptor set was obtained from a donor of 50 years or more with non-small cell lung cancer.

This clonotype appeared many times. This chain links TRBV7-9 with TRBJ2-7, with D possibly matching TRBD2 (6 bases). Trimming cost V 4 bases and J 6 bases, with 13 bases left between them. This CDR3 is built from 13 residues. Germline values: CDR1 SEHNR, CDR2 FQNEAQ (reference sequence). The CDR3 nucleotides are TGTGCCAGCAGCTCCTCCCGGGGGACCGAGCAGTACTTC. This translates into CASSSSRGTEQYF.

V is TRBV7-9 and J is TRBJ1-2; D perhaps matches TRBD1 (6 bases). Between the trimmed V and J ends, which lost 8 bases and 4 bases, there was a span of 20 bases. The CDR3 contains 15 residues. Germline lookup yields CDR1 SEHNR and CDR2 FQNEAQ (reference sequence). The CDR3 spells CASRAVQGFVYGYTF. The CDR3 DNA reads as TGTGCCAGCCGTGCGGTACAGGGCTTCGTCTATGGCTACACCTTC.

This clonotype was detected once. A read error is possible here, since a much larger clone lies one base away. The chain recombines TRBV14 with TRBJ2-7; D ambiguous. Germline values: CDR1 SGHDN, CDR2 FVKESK. The CDR3 is 13 residues long. The V gene lost 4 bases and the J gene lost 2 bases, with 9 bases spanning the gap. This CDR3 reads CASSPRRAYEQYF. The CDR3 region has the DNA TGTGCCAGCAGCCCTAGGCGTGCCTACGAGCAGTACTTC.

There are a few counts of this clonotype. One base away lies a much larger clone, so this may be a sequencing read error. CDR3 in amino acids: CASSHILTTNEKLFF. DNA for the CDR3: TGTGCCAGCAGTCACATACTAACAACTAATGAAAAACTGTTTTTT. The J gene is TRBJ1-4, the V gene TRBV6-1; D not certain. The CDR3 is 15 amino acids. Trimming took 5 bases from V and 0 from J, leaving 10 bases between them. Germline loops: CDR1 MNHNS, CDR2 SASEGT.

The chain employs TRBV11-3 and TRBJ1-3, with TRBD1 matching 7 bases. Germline V CDR1 and CDR2: SGHNT, YENEEA. Unmatched junction bases numbered 8, after V lost 5 bases and J lost 4 bases. CDR3 size: 15 residues. CDR3 region: CASSVLQGLGNTIYF. CDR3 in DNA: TGTGCCAGCAGCGTACTACAGGGGCTCGGAAACACCATATATTTT. Combining the CDR3 with reference TRBV11-3 and TRBJ1-3 gives the whole variable domain EAGVVQSPRYKIIEKKQPVAFWCNPISGHNTLYWYLQNLGQGPELLIRYENEEAVDDSQLPKDRFSAERLKGVDSTLKIQPAELGDSAVYLCASSVLQGLGNTIYFGEGSWLTVV.